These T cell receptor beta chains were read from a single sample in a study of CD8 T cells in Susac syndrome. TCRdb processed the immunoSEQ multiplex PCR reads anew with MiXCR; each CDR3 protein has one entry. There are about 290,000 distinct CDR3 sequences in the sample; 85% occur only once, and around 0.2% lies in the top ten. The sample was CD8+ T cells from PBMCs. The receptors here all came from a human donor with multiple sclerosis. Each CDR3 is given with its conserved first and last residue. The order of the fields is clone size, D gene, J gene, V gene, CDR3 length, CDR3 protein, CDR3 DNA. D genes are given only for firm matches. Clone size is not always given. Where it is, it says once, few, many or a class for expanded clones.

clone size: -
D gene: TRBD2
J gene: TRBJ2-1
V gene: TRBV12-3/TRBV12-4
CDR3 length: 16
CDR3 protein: CASRPASGPSYNEQFF
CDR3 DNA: TGTGCCAGCAGGCCCGCTAGCGGCCCTTCCTACAATGAGCAGTTCTTC

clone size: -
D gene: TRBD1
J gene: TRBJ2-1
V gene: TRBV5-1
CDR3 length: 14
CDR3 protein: CASSSGGGYNEQFF
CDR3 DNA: TGCGCCAGCAGCTCAGGGGGCGGCTACAATGAGCAGTTCTTC

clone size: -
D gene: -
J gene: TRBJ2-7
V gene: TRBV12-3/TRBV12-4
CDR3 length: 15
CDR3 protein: CASRRDEGHPYEQYF
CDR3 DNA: TGTGCCAGCAGACGAGACGAAGGGCATCCGTACGAGCAGTACTTC

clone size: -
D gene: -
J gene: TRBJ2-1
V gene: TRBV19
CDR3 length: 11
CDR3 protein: CASSMDNEQFF
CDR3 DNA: TGTGCCAGTAGTATGGACAATGAGCAGTTCTTC

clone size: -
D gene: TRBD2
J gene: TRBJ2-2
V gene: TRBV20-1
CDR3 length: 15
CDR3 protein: CSARRLAGSTGELFF
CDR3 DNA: TGCAGTGCTAGGAGACTAGCGGGAAGCACCGGGGAGCTGTTTTTT

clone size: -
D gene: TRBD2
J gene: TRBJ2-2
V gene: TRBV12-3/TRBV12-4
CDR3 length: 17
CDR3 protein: CASRNFGLAGGSGELFF
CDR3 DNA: TGTGCCAGCAGAAACTTTGGACTAGCGGGAGGTTCGGGGGAGCTGTTTTTT

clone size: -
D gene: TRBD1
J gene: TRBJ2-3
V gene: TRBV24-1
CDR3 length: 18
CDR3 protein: CATSDPEGQGEHPDTQYF
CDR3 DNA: TGTGCCACCAGTGATCCCGAGGGACAGGGCGAACACCCAGATACGCAGTATTTT

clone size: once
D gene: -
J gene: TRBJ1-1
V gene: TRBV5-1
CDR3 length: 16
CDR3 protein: CASSFGVRGADTEAFF
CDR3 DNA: TGCGCCAGCAGCTTTGGGGTCCGGGGTGCGGACACTGAAGCTTTCTTT

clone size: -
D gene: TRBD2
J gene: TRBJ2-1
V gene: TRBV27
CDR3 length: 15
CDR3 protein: CASGPGTSGRNEQFF
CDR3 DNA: TGTGCCAGCGGCCCAGGGACTAGCGGGAGAAATGAGCAGTTCTTC

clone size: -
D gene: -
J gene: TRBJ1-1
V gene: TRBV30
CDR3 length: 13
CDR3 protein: CAWSVGENTEAFF
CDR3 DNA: TGTGCCTGGAGTGTAGGAGAAAACACTGAAGCTTTCTTT

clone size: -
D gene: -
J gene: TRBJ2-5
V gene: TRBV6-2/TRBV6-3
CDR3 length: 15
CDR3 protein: CASSYSSANQETQYF
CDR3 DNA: TGTGCCAGCAGTTACAGTAGCGCGAACCAAGAGACCCAGTACTTC